A selection of T cell receptor beta chains follows, all from one sample in a study of T cells after yellow fever vaccination. Each CDR3 protein gets one entry after TCRdb re-called the 5' RACE reads with MiXCR. In the table there are some 160,000 distinct CDR3 sequences, over 7% of which are singletons. Sample: CD8+ T cells sorted from PBMCs, taken 45 days after the yellow fever booster vaccination. These receptors all come from a man younger than 35 who received the YFV17D yellow fever vaccine. Both conserved end residues are part of each CDR3.

V	J	CDR3
TRBV4-1	TRBJ1-2	CASSQRSRGGREDYTF
TRBV2	TRBJ1-2	CASKETTGYEFGYTF
TRBV7-9	TRBJ2-1	CASSLEGPGQGSYNEQFF
TRBV5-6	TRBJ1-1	CASSPPTATEAFF
TRBV4-2	TRBJ2-3	CASSQGLGADTQYF
TRBV12-3/TRBV12-4	TRBJ2-7	CASSPGYEGWYEQYF
TRBV10-3	TRBJ2-2	CAISRADLGLAGDTGELFF
TRBV7-3	TRBJ2-1	CASSLMRGSYNEQFF
TRBV9	TRBJ1-6	CASSVGNSPLHF
TRBV6-5	TRBJ2-2	CASSYSWTSAVPGELFF
TRBV6-2/TRBV6-3	TRBJ2-6	CASTGAGANVLTF
TRBV2	TRBJ2-3	CASSEWLWDTQYF
TRBV4-3	TRBJ1-4	CASGDGGASEKLFF
TRBV5-1	TRBJ1-5	CASTLWAAPILPPPQPQHF
TRBV30	TRBJ2-5	CAWSAFVDSGAFNQETQYF
TRBV7-9	TRBJ1-1	CASSLVSNSEAFF
TRBV7-9	TRBJ2-2	CASSLARASSNTGELFF
TRBV7-9	TRBJ2-2	CASSPGTGVNTGELFF
TRBV6-5	TRBJ2-1	CASSTDGDNEQFF